This T cell receptor (beta chain) was sequenced for a study of CD8+ T cells in alopecia areata. V was clipped by 5 bases and J by 5 bases, with 13 bases between them. CDR1 SEHNR and CDR2 FQNEAQ come from the germline V gene (reference sequence). The CDR3 consists of 13 residues. As for treatment: oral pan-JAK inhibitor, 5-10 mg twice daily. The authors extracted RNA and reverse transcribed it into cDNA as the sequencing template. Measured with immunoSEQ multiplex PCR; TCRdb has only the in-frame clones, and not every one. The data hold some 100,000 clones, with 50% to 75% observed a single time. The sequencing here drew on CD8+ T cells sorted from blood, taken at week 4, from a patient treated with tofacitinib. This TCR was sampled from a human donor with alopecia areata. V gene TRBV7-9 combines with J gene TRBJ2-7; D not certain. In DNA, the CDR3 is TGTGCCAGCAGCGCCCCAGGTAGCCACGAGCAGTACTTC. Translating it yields CASSAPGSHEQYF.